This TCR beta chain is from a study of spatial heterogeneity in lung cancer. Study overall: Follow-up PBMC samples were sequenced when available, at a median of around two years after resection. Alpha-chain sequences were detected in numbers that were consistently lower than beta-chain sequences. The average count in raw reads for each unique TCR and UMI combination exceeded eight appearances.

V lost 3 bases to trimming and J lost 2 bases, with 4 bases between them. CDR3 length: 12 amino acids. CDR1 is SGHAT and CDR2 is FQNNGV in the germline V gene. A distinct unique molecular identifier was carried by each TCR cDNA molecule. A single record per CDR3 protein comes from TCRdb applying MiXCR to the 5' RACE reads. Altogether about 50,000 distinct CDR3 sequences are present, 6% to 8.5% being singletons, with the ten largest covering 35%. As to time point: blood at routine non-recurrence follow-up after resection. Unsorted whole RNA samples from tumor, nontumor lung or frozen PBMC were sequenced. This clonotype showed up many times.

The receptor was derived from a female donor with early-stage non-small cell lung cancer. The starting material was PBMCs, obtained at follow-up. V is TRBV11-2 and J is TRBJ1-1; D remains unclear. The DNA of the CDR3 is TGTGCCAGCAGCTTGACCAACACTGAAGCTTTCTTT. Translation gives CASSLTNTEAFF. Full variable domain (remainder filled in from reference TRBV11-2 and TRBJ1-1): EAGVAQSPRYKIIEKRQSVAFWCNPISGHATLYWYQQILGQGPKLLIQFQNNGVVDDSQLPKDRFSAERLKGVDSTLKIQPAKLEDSAVYLCASSLTNTEAFFGQGTRLTVV.